This T cell receptor (beta chain) emerged from a study of cytomegalovirus exposure and HLA in healthy donors. To note about this clone: What it binds is not known.

The CDR3 totals 13 residues. The V segment lost 6 bases and the J segment 5 bases; nucleotides outside the gene matches: 6. Germline V gives CDR1 ENHRY, CDR2 SYGVKD. 13 Jbeta primers and 60 Vbeta primers were used for the PCR. Repertoires were generated with immunoSEQ multiplex PCR, while TCRdb's copy carries only in-frame clones and drops some. The top ten clones hold 1.8% of a sample with 220,000 or so clones, roughly 70% of them seen once. Findings and limits, study-wide: According to the study, roughly 160 TCR beta chains were cytomegalovirus-associated.

The V call is TRBV10-3, the J call TRBJ1-2; 7 nucleotides match TRBD1. Sequences were obtained from PBMCs. This clonotype was obtained from a woman under 40 in good health and CMV-seronegative. The CDR3 is CAISPDRRYGYTF. The CDR3 region has the DNA TGTGCCATCAGCCCGGACAGGCGATATGGCTACACCTTC.